These T cell receptor beta chains were read from a single sample in a study of CD8 T cells in Susac syndrome. Via MiXCR, TCRdb re-called the immunoSEQ multiplex PCR reads, giving one row per CDR3 protein. The repertoire consists of about 130,000 distinct CDR3 sequences, with 95% occurring once and the leading ten covering roughly 0.2%. The sequenced sample consisted of CD8+ T cells from PBMCs. These receptors were collected from a human donor with Susac syndrome. Each CDR3 is given with its conserved first and last residue. A D gene is named only where the DNA matches it firmly. Clone size appears in some rows only: once, few, many, or a class for an expanded clone.

TRBV30	-	11	TRBJ1-1	-	TGTGCCTGGCGTTATGGGAGTGAAGCTTTCTTT	CAWRYGSEAFF
TRBV6-1	-	9	TRBJ1-2	-	TGTGCCAGCGGCTATGGCTACACCTTC	CASGYGYTF
TRBV6-5	-	14	TRBJ1-1	-	TGTGCCAGCAGTTACTCGCAGGGAGCCACTGAAGCTTTCTTT	CASSYSQGATEAFF
TRBV13	-	12	TRBJ2-7	-	TGTGCCAGCAGCGGAACCCGCTACGAGCAGTACTTC	CASSGTRYEQYF
TRBV20-1	-	13	TRBJ2-3	-	TGCAGTGCCCATCCTAGCGGCACAGATACGCAGTATTTT	CSAHPSGTDTQYF
TRBV29-1	TRBD1	14	TRBJ1-2	-	TGCAGCGTTGAAGAAGGACAGGGGAAAGGTGGCTACACCTTC	CSVEEGQGKGGYTF
TRBV28	-	12	TRBJ1-2	-	TGTGCCAGCAGCCTTGACTCCTATGGCTACACCTTC	CASSLDSYGYTF
TRBV20-1	TRBD2	13	TRBJ2-7	-	TGCAGTGCTAGAGCTAGCGGCTCCTACGAGCAGTACTTC	CSARASGSYEQYF
TRBV20-1	-	18	TRBJ2-1	-	TGCAGTGGTCCATCGGGCGGGTTCACTACCTGCTCCTACAATGAGCAGTTCTTC	CSGPSGGFTTCSYNEQFF
TRBV9	-	13	TRBJ2-3	-	TGTGCCAGCAGCGATCGAACGCGTGATACGCAGTATTTT	CASSDRTRDTQYF
TRBV20-1	TRBD1	15	TRBJ1-1	-	TGCAGTGCTAGAGTCAAGGGACAGGGGAGACCTGAAGCTTTCTTT	CSARVKGQGRPEAFF
TRBV14	-	12	TRBJ2-7	-	TGTGCCAGCAGCCAAGTGATAAGCGAGCAGTACTTC	CASSQVISEQYF
TRBV10-3	-	16	TRBJ2-1	-	TGTGCCATCGACACCTCCGGGACTTTCCTTTACAATGAGCAGTTCTTC	CAIDTSGTFLYNEQFF
TRBV11-2	TRBD2	14	TRBJ2-7	-	TGTGCCAGCAGCTTGGGACTACACTCCTACGAGCAGTACTTC	CASSLGLHSYEQYF
TRBV4-1	-	14	TRBJ2-3	-	TGCGCCAGCAGCCAAGACCAACCCACAGATACGCAGTATTTT	CASSQDQPTDTQYF
TRBV29-1	-	14	TRBJ2-7	-	TGCAGCGTTGAAGATCCCCGGGGAGGCTACGAGCAGTACTTC	CSVEDPRGGYEQYF
TRBV7-9	-	14	TRBJ2-2	-	TGTGCCAGCAGCTTAGCGTTCGGAAGCGGGGAGCTGTTTTTT	CASSLAFGSGELFF
TRBV18	-	13	TRBJ2-1	-	TGTGCCAGCTCACCGGGGGCCTACAATGAGCAGTTCTTC	CASSPGAYNEQFF
TRBV20-1	-	14	TRBJ2-1	-	TGCAGTGCTAGGCGGCCGAGCTCCTACAATGAGCAGTTCTTC	CSARRPSSYNEQFF
TRBV9	TRBD2	19	TRBJ2-6	-	TGTGCCAGCAGCGTATTCCTAGCGGGAGGAGGGTCTGGGGCCAACGTCCTGACTTTC	CASSVFLAGGGSGANVLTF
TRBV15	-	12	TRBJ2-7	once	TGTGCCACCAGCAGCCTAAGGGACGAGCAGTACTTC	CATSSLRDEQYF
TRBV5-6	-	14	TRBJ2-2	-	TGTGCCAGCAGTCCGGGACTGAGCACCGGGGAGCTGTTTTTT	CASSPGLSTGELFF
TRBV12-3/TRBV12-4	TRBD1	15	TRBJ2-2	once	TGTGCCAGCAGCACCGACAGGGGGTTGGCCGGGGAGCTGTTTTTT	CASSTDRGLAGELFF
TRBV11-2	-	12	TRBJ1-1	-	TGTGCCAGCAGCTTAGATCCCACTGAAGCTTTCTTT	CASSLDPTEAFF
TRBV12-3/TRBV12-4	-	13	TRBJ2-4	-	TGTGCCAGCAGGCAGGGTGGTGATTACATTCAGTACTTC	CASRQGGDYIQYF
TRBV6-5	-	14	TRBJ1-2	-	TGTGCCAGCAGTTACTCGCGACCTGTCAATGGCTACACCTTC	CASSYSRPVNGYTF
TRBV30	-	12	TRBJ2-2	-	TGTGCCTGGATGGAGGGAACCGGGGAGCTGTTTTTT	CAWMEGTGELFF
TRBV27	TRBD2	15	TRBJ2-5	-	TGTGCCAGCAGTCGGACTAGCGGGCGCCAAGAGACCCAGTACTTC	CASSRTSGRQETQYF